This T cell receptor beta chain is drawn from a study of blood T cell repertoires in COVID-19. V lost 5 bases and J 12 bases, leaving 13 bases between the germline ends. The CDR3 has 11 residues. Study processing details: Reference gene primer amplification yielded estimated nucleated cell counts. The data were produced by immunoSEQ multiplex PCR, yet TCRdb's version contains in-frame clones alone and is incomplete. The V and J calls and clone size were taken over from that table, and D and trimming were inferred from the DNA. The sample consists of more than 400,000 clones, 80% to 95% of them appearing once.

The rearrangement joins TRBV12-3 or TRBV12-4 to TRBJ1-1, with D perhaps TRBD1 (6 bases). This clonotype was sampled from a man aged 18 to 35 who had recovered from COVID-19. The sample taken for sequencing was PBMCs or T cells enriched from blood (not recorded which). The CDR3 DNA follows: TGTGCCAGCAGTCCGGACAGTGGGACTTTCTTT. Its translation is CASSPDSGTFF.